One and the same sample provided the 15 T cell receptor beta chains below, sequenced in a study of identifying expanded T cells in peripheral blood (dated by TCRdb to between 2018 and 2021). Libraries were constructed by the immunoSEQ multiplex PCR assay. The source is immuneACCESS, and TCRdb retained only in-frame sequences with V and J called. Part of the clones is not carried over; for the studies checked, unresolved V genes explain less than half of this, and the remainder is unexplained. The table for this sample lists roughly 78,000 clones; about 90% of them were counted only once. Clones ranked in the top ten supply over 2.5% of the sample. Sequencing was done on a sample of blood. These receptors came from a person between 18 and 75 years old in good health.

The chain employs TRBV5-1 and TRBJ2-1; 8 bases agree with TRBD2. The germline V gene has CDR1 SGHRS and CDR2 YFSETQ. This CDR3 region has 14 residues. J gave up 6 bases and V 1 base, and 3 bases lay outside the gene matches. The CDR3 coding sequence is TGCGCCAGCAGCTTGACGGGAGGGGTCAATGAGCAGTTCTTC. Its protein is CASSLTGGVNEQFF.

This chain connects TRBV27 to TRBJ1-5, with D hard to call. This CDR3 spans 13 amino acids. The V gene lost 7 bases and the J gene lost 5 bases, with 12 bases spanning the gap. CDR1 and CDR2 from the germline V gene are MNHEY and SMNVEV (reference sequence). This CDR3 is CASTPRWDQPQHF. CDR3 nucleotide sequence: TGTGCCAGCACCCCCAGATGGGATCAGCCCCAGCATTTT.

CDR3 sequence: CASSLQASRETQYF. The DNA of the CDR3 is TGCGCCAGCAGCTTGCAGGCTAGCCGGGAGACCCAGTACTTC. The chain joins TRBV5-1 to TRBJ2-5, with D possibly being TRBD2 (5 bases). The CDR3 is made up of 14 amino acids. V was cut by 1 base and J by 5 bases, with 12 bases left in between. CDR1 is SGHRS, CDR2 YFSETQ, per germline.

The chain has TRBV18 and TRBJ1-2, with 8 bases matching TRBD1. Germline V CDR1 and CDR2: KGHSH, LQKENI. V was pared by 5 bases and J by 1 base, with 3 bases of the junction left unmatched. This CDR3 has 14 amino acids. The CDR3 is CASSGDRSNYGYTF. The DNA for the CDR3 is TGTGCCAGCTCAGGGGACAGGAGTAACTATGGCTACACCTTC.

V gene TRBV18 combines with J gene TRBJ1-2, with D perhaps matching TRBD1 (5 bases). V gave up 3 bases and J gave up 4 bases, with 9 bases separating them. The CDR3 loop spans 13 amino acids. Germline V CDR1 and CDR2: KGHSH, LQKENI. CDR3 sequence: CASSPEGIYGYTF. As DNA, the CDR3 is TGTGCCAGCTCACCGGAGGGGATCTATGGCTACACCTTC.

This clone was observed a few times. The chain has TRBV2 and TRBJ1-5; D not resolved. The germline V and J ends were trimmed by 0 bases and 0 bases, with 3 bases remaining between them. The germline V gene has CDR1 SNHLY and CDR2 FYNNEI. The CDR3 runs to 14 residues. CDR3 in amino acids: CASSEANSNQPQHF. As DNA, the CDR3 is TGTGCCAGCAGTGAAGCGAATAGCAATCAGCCCCAGCATTTT.

The chain couples TRBV29-1 to TRBJ2-2; D might be TRBD1 (6 bases). The CDR3 spans 16 residues. The V end lost 1 base, the J end lost 0 bases, and 12 bases lay between the germline ends. Germline CDR1 is SQVTM and CDR2 is ANQGSEA. The CDR3 reads CSVEGTQGSNTGELFF. CDR3 nucleotides: TGCAGCGTTGAAGGTACTCAGGGGTCGAACACCGGGGAGCTGTTTTTT.

The rearrangement uses TRBV7-2 and TRBJ1-3, with D maybe TRBD1 (5 bases). The CDR3 consists of 16 residues. Deletions cut 1 base from V and 0 bases from J, with 10 bases between. The germline V gene has CDR1 SGHTA and CDR2 FQGNSA. The CDR3 region has the DNA TGTGCCAGCAGCTTAGGACAGCCAGACTCTGGAAACACCATATATTTT. Its translation: CASSLGQPDSGNTIYF.

V gene TRBV5-1 combines with J gene TRBJ1-3; D ambiguous. V lost 0 bases and J 4 bases, leaving 8 bases between the germline ends. The CDR3 loop spans 14 amino acids. The germline V gene has CDR1 SGHRS and CDR2 YFSETQ. The CDR3 reads CASSLVGSGNTIYF. The CDR3, as DNA: TGCGCCAGCAGCTTGGTTGGATCGGGAAACACCATATATTTT. The whole variable domain, filled in from reference TRBV5-1 and TRBJ1-3, reads KAGVTQTPRYLIKTRGQQVTLSCSPISGHRSVSWYQQTPGQGLQFLFEYFSETQRNKGNFPGRFSGRQFSNSRSEMNVSTLELGDSALYLCASSLVGSGNTIYFGEGSWLTVV.

This clone came up once. This chain uses TRBV7-2 with TRBJ2-2; 14 positions match TRBD2. The CDR3 is made up of 16 amino acids. Germline V CDR1 and CDR2: SGHTA, FQGNSA. The trim removed 5 bases at V and 8 bases at J, leaving 7 bases unmatched. CDR3 sequence (DNA): TGTGCCAGCAGCCCAGGGACTAGCGGGAGCGGGGGGGAGCTGTTTTTT. It translates to CASSPGTSGSGGELFF.

This chain links TRBV5-1 with TRBJ1-2; possible D gene TRBD1, 5 bases. Trimming stripped 1 base from V and 8 bases from J, with 30 bases between. The CDR3 extends over 19 amino acids. Per the germline V gene, CDR1 is SGHRS and CDR2 is YFSETQ. The CDR3 here is CASSLWVGTPGPSRGGYTF. As DNA, the CDR3 is TGCGCCAGCAGCTTGTGGGTGGGGACCCCAGGGCCCTCGAGAGGAGGCTACACCTTC. Filled out from reference TRBV5-1 and TRBJ1-2, the complete variable domain reads KAGVTQTPRYLIKTRGQQVTLSCSPISGHRSVSWYQQTPGQGLQFLFEYFSETQRNKGNFPGRFSGRQFSNSRSEMNVSTLELGDSALYLCASSLWVGTPGPSRGGYTFGSGTRLTVV.

The chain uses TRBV11-3 and TRBJ1-6, with 8 nucleotides matching TRBD1. V shed 5 bases, J shed 7 bases, and the junction held 13 bases outside the gene matches. The CDR3 runs to 17 residues. The germline V gene encodes CDR1 SGHNT and CDR2 YENEEA. The CDR3 region has the DNA TGTGCCAGCAGCCCAGACAGGGGATTAGGGGCCAATTCACCCCTCCACTTT. This encodes CASSPDRGLGANSPLHF.

The rearrangement uses TRBV28 and TRBJ1-2; the D is unclear. The CDR3 extends over 12 amino acids. Trimming removed 2 bases at V and 4 bases at J, with 5 bases between. The germline V gene encodes CDR1 MDHEN and CDR2 SYDVKM. CDR3 bases: TGTGCCAGCAGTTTAAGTGCCTATGGCTACACCTTC. It translates to CASSLSAYGYTF.

The V and J genes are TRBV19 and TRBJ1-1, with no clear D. The length of the CDR3 is 14 residues. V lost 5 bases and J lost 5, with 15 bases in between. Germline loops: CDR1 LNHDA, CDR2 SQIVND (reference sequence). CDR3: CASSFRTANTEAFF. CDR3 nucleotides: TGTGCCAGTAGTTTTCGGACCGCGAATACTGAAGCTTTCTTT.

The J gene is TRBJ2-3, the V gene TRBV19; tentatively, D is TRBD1 or TRBD2 (6 bases each). CDR3 size: 15 residues. V gave up 9 bases and J gave up 0 bases, with 16 bases separating them. CDR1 is LNHDA, CDR2 SQIVND, per germline (reference sequence). The CDR3 DNA sequence: TGTGCCAGCTCCCCATGGGGGGCTAGCACAGATACGCAGTATTTT. Its protein is CASSPWGASTDTQYF.